Listed here are 4 T cell receptor beta chains from one sample, sequenced in a study of cytomegalovirus exposure and HLA in healthy donors (dated by TCRdb to the late 2010s). Library generation was performed with the immunoSEQ multiplex PCR assay. For the multiplex PCR, a mixture combining 60 forward primers for TCR Vbeta segments and 13 reverse primers for TCR Jbeta segments was used. TCRdb re-hosts the immuneACCESS table, in-frame sequences only. Its copies lack some clones; in the studies checked, an unresolved V gene accounts for under half of them, and the cause for the rest is not known. The sample table includes some 130,000 clones. The top ten hold 1.5% to 2% of the sample. Sequencing input: PBMCs. The origin of the receptors is a woman aged 60-75 years in good health and CMV-seronegative.

V gene TRBV29-1 combines with J gene TRBJ2-7, with TRBD1 matching 8 bases. The CDR3 extends over 14 amino acids. Germline values: CDR1 SQVTM, CDR2 ANQGSEA. V lost 6 bases to trimming and J lost 0 bases; unmatched junction nucleotides: 7. The CDR3 loop reads CSVRRTGSSYEQYF. CDR3 DNA: TGCAGCGTACGACGGACAGGGAGCTCCTACGAGCAGTACTTC.

CDR3 residues: CASGSGTEAFF. The CDR3 DNA reads TGTGCCAGCGGGTCGGGAACTGAAGCTTTCTTT. The J gene is TRBJ1-1, the V gene TRBV6-6; D is unclear. Germline loops: CDR1 MNHNY, CDR2 SVGAGI (reference sequence). V lost 8 bases, J lost 5 bases, and 9 bases lay in between. This CDR3 contains 11 residues.

This chain joins TRBV11-1 and TRBJ2-7; unclear D gene. Trimming took off 2 bases at V and 6 bases at J, with 5 bases between the two ends. The length of the CDR3 is 11 residues. CDR1 is SGHAT, CDR2 FQDESV, per germline (reference sequence). The CDR3 protein is CASSLYREQYF. DNA of the CDR3: TGTGCCAGCAGCTTATATCGCGAGCAGTACTTC.

The V and J genes are TRBV6-6 and TRBJ1-4, with a tentative D call TRBD1 (5 bases). Trimming left V 8 bases short and J 7 bases short, with 17 bases between. This CDR3 spans 14 amino acids. Germline values: CDR1 MNHNY, CDR2 SVGAGI (reference sequence). The CDR3 sequence is CASVPYGGSEKLFF. The DNA for the CDR3 is TGTGCCAGCGTCCCCTACGGGGGGAGTGAAAAACTGTTTTTT.